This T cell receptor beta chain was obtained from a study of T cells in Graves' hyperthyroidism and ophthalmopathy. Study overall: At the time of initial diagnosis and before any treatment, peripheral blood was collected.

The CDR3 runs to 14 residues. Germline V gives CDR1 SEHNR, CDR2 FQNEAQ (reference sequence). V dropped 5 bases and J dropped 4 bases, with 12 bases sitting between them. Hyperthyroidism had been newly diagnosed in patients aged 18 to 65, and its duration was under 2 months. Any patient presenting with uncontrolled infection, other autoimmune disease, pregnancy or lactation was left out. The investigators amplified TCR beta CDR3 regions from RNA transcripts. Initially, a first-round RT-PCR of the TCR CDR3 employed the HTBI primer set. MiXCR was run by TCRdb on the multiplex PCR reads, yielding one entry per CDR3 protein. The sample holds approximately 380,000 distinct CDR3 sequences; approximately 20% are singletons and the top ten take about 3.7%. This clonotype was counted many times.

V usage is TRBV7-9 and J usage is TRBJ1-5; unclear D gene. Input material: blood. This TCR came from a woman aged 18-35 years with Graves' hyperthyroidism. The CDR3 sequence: CASSNAGRNQPQHF. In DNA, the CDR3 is TGTGCCAGCAGCAACGCCGGCAGGAATCAGCCCCAGCATTTT.